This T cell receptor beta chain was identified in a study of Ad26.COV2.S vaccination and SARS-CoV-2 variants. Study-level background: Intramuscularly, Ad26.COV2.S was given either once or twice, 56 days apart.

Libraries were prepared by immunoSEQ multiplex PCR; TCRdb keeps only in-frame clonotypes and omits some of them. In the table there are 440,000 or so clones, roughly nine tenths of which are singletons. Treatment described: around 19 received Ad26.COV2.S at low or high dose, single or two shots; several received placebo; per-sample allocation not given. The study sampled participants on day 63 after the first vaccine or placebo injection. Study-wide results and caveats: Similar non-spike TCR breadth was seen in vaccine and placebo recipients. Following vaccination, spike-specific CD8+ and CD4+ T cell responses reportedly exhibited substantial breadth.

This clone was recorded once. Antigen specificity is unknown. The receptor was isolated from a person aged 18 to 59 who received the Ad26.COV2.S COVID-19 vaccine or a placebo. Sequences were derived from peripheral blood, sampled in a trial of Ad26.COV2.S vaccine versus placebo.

CDR3 DNA sequence: TGTGCCAGCAGTTACTCTCGTGTCCACGAGCAGTACTTC. Amino acid sequence: CASSYSRVHEQYF. This chain joins TRBV6-6 and TRBJ2-7; D uncertain. Trimming shortened V by 0 bases and J by 5 bases, and 8 bases separated the two germline ends. The germline gives CDR1 MNHNY, CDR2 SVGAGI (reference sequence). CDR3 length: 13 amino acids.